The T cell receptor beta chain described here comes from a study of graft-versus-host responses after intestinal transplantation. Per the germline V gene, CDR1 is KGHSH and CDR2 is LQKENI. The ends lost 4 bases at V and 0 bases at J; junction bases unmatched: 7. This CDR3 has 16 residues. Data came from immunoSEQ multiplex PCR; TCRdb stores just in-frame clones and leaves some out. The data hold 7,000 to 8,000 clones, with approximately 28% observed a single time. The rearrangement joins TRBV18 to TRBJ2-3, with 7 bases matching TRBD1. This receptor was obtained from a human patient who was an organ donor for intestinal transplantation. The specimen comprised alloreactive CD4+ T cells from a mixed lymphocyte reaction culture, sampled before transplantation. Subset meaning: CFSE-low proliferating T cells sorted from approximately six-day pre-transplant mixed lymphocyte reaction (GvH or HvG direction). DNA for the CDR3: TGTGCCAGCTCACTCCAGGGACAGACTAGCACAGATACGCAGTATTTT. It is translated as CASSLQGQTSTDTQYF.